These 13 T cell receptor beta chains were sequenced from one sample in a study of spatial heterogeneity in lung cancer (dated by TCRdb to the late 2010s). The library was prepared using 5' RACE. Sequencing was performed on a NextSeq 500. TCRdb itself trimmed the public reads at Q25 with fastp, ran MiXCR and retained productive beta chains. Rows merge per CDR3 protein into single entries with the most common DNA and genes. The sample contains some 85,000 distinct CDR3 sequences, about 20% of them found a single time. The ten largest clonotypes hold roughly 6% of the sample. Sample time point, as interpreted from the label and publication: sample taken at primary tumor resection. Whole RNA extracted from tumor and nontumor lung tissue, or from cryopreserved PBMC samples, was used for TCR sequencing without cell sorting. The sequenced sample was PBMCs, obtained at surgery. The receptors shown here come from a male donor with early-stage non-small cell lung cancer.

This chain joins TRBV4-1 and TRBJ1-1; TRBD1 is a possible D gene (5 bases). The germline CDR1 and CDR2 sequences are MGHRA and YSYEKL. The CDR3 covers 17 residues. Between the trimmed V and J ends, which lost 6 bases and 1 base, there was a span of 21 bases. The CDR3 nucleotides read TGCGCCAGCAGTTACGCCGGGGCCCCATCGCGGAACACTGAAGCTTTCTTT. Protein: CASSYAGAPSRNTEAFF.

This clonotype was found a few times. The rearrangement joins TRBV5-1 to TRBJ2-7; D is tentatively TRBD1 or TRBD2 (5 bases each). Germline V CDR1 and CDR2: SGHRS, YFSETQ. The CDR3 spans 14 residues. Between the trimmed V and J ends, which lost 3 bases and 2 bases, there was a span of 12 bases. The chain's CDR3 is CASSSGTVTYEQYF. The CDR3, as DNA: TGCGCCAGCAGCTCCGGGACGGTGACCTACGAGCAGTACTTC.

This rearrangement joins TRBV10-3 to TRBJ1-1, with 7 positions matching TRBD1. CDR1 is ENHRY and CDR2 is SYGVKD in the germline V gene. Germline trimming cut 6 bases from V and 7 bases from J; bases unmatched to any gene: 2. CDR3 length: 11 amino acids. The CDR3 nucleotides are TGTGCCATCAGAAGGACAGGTGAAGCTTTCTTT. Encoded protein: CAIRRTGEAFF.

This chain joins TRBV4-1 and TRBJ1-1, with D uncertain. Between the trimmed V and J ends, which lost 3 bases and 4 bases, there was a span of 9 bases. Germline loops: CDR1 MGHRA, CDR2 YSYEKL. CDR3 size: 13 residues. The CDR3, as DNA: TGCGCCAGCAGCCAGGACCAGGTCACTGAAGCTTTCTTT. Protein product: CASSQDQVTEAFF.

A few counts support this clonotype. The rearrangement links TRBV3-1 to TRBJ2-5; 7 nucleotides line up with TRBD2. V shed 4 bases and J 7 bases; nucleotides not matched to a gene: 9. The CDR3 runs to 14 residues. In germline, CDR1 is LGHDT, CDR2 YNNKEL (reference sequence). CDR3 sequence (DNA): TGTGCCAGCAGCCTACAGCGGGGTGCGGGGACCCAGTACTTC. Encoded protein: CASSLQRGAGTQYF.

This clonotype was seen repeatedly, ten times or more. The chain joins TRBV29-1 to TRBJ2-5; D is perhaps TRBD1 or TRBD2 (5 bases each). Germline V gene data show CDR1 as SQVTM and CDR2 as ANQGSEA. The CDR3 has 11 residues. V lost 6 bases and J lost 5, with 10 bases in between. CDR3 in amino acids: CSVGTTETQYF. Written as DNA, the CDR3 is TGCAGCGTAGGGACGACGGAGACCCAGTACTTC.

This clonotype was seen at least ten times. J is TRBJ1-6 and V is TRBV13; D ambiguous. Germline lookup yields CDR1 PRHDT and CDR2 FYEKMQ (reference sequence). This CDR3 has 16 amino acids. V lost 0 bases and J 7 bases, leaving 13 bases between the germline ends. As DNA, the CDR3 is TGTGCCAGCAGCTTAGGAGGTTCGGGGTCGAATTCACCCCTCCACTTT. Encoded protein: CASSLGGSGSNSPLHF.

V usage is TRBV27 and J usage is TRBJ2-3; D not resolved. CDR3 size: 11 residues. Deletions cut 10 bases from V and 6 bases from J, with 11 bases between. Per germline, CDR1 MNHEY and CDR2 SMNVEV (reference sequence). The CDR3 bases are TGTGCCACCCAAGAACACGATACGCAGTATTTT. Its translation is CATQEHDTQYF.

This clonotype was picked up one time. The V gene is TRBV6-1, the J gene TRBJ1-2; D remains ambiguous. Germline V gives CDR1 MNHNS, CDR2 SASEGT. Deletions cut 0 bases from V and 8 bases from J, with 10 bases between. There are 13 residues in the CDR3. For the CDR3, the DNA is TGTGCCAGCAGTGAAGCTGGAGGTTCCGGCTACACCTTC. Protein sequence: CASSEAGGSGYTF.

J is TRBJ2-1 and V is TRBV3-1; 14 positions agree with TRBD2. The CDR3 contains 15 residues. V was clipped by 6 bases and J by 5 bases; unmatched bases: 3. Germline CDR1 is LGHDT and CDR2 is YNNKEL (reference sequence). CDR3 sequence (DNA): TGTGCCAGCAGTGGGACTAGCGGGAGCCACAATGAGCAGTTCTTC. Translated: CASSGTSGSHNEQFF.

This clonotype was seen only once. The J gene is TRBJ2-1, the V gene TRBV11-3, with TRBD1 identical over 9 bases. Germline trimming cut 5 bases from V and 6 bases from J; bases unmatched to any gene: 11. The CDR3 runs 16 residues. Germline V gene sequence: CDR1 SGHNT, CDR2 YENEEA. CDR3 nucleotide sequence: TGTGCCAGCAGCCGTCGGACAGGGGACTTTGTCAATGAGCAGTTCTTC. It codes for CASSRRTGDFVNEQFF.

The chain combines TRBV7-2 with TRBJ2-7; D gene unclear. This CDR3 comprises 12 residues. V lost 5 bases and J lost 1, with 6 bases in between. CDR1 and CDR2 (germline): SGHTA, FQGNSA. CDR3 in amino acids: CASSLTSYEQYF. CDR3 DNA: TGTGCCAGCAGCCTAACTTCCTACGAGCAGTACTTC.

The V and J genes are TRBV30 and TRBJ2-5, with TRBD1 as a possible D gene (7 bases). Trimming stripped 3 bases from V and 7 bases from J, with 15 bases between. Germline V gives CDR1 GTSNPN, CDR2 SVGIG (reference sequence). The CDR3 loop spans 13 amino acids. CDR3 DNA: TGTGCCTGGAGGAGACAGGGAGGAGGGACCCAGTACTTC. This sequence encodes CAWRRQGGGTQYF.